This entry lists 23 T cell receptor beta chains sequenced from one sample in a study of beta chain features in type 1 diabetes. Whole-study findings and limits: People with Type 1 diabetes carried modestly yet significantly shorter TCRB CDR3s in all four CD4+ subsets.

For these TCRs, the target antigens are not known. All of the isolated RNA was reverse transcribed, so expressed TCRB transcripts were sequenced. Assay used: immunoSEQ multiplex PCR; TCRdb lists only in-frame clones, some missing. The sample yields about 650,000 clones, around 12% seen once. Sequences were obtained from naive CD4+ T cells from blood. Receptors were obtained from a man in his thirties or forties with type 1 diabetes.

This clone was seen only a few times. The rearrangement joins TRBV11-3 to TRBJ1-2; 7 bases map to TRBD1. Germline-derived CDR1 and CDR2 are SGHNT and YENEEA. V shed 5 bases, J shed 6 bases, and the junction held 6 bases outside the gene matches. There are 13 residues in the CDR3. The CDR3 reads CASSRGGGNGYTF. The CDR3 DNA reads as TGTGCCAGCAGCCGAGGAGGGGGCAATGGCTACACCTTC.

In its sample, this clone was seen a few times. The chain carries TRBV14 and TRBJ1-6, with D uncertain. Trimming took off 7 bases at V and 3 bases at J, with 7 bases between the two ends. Looked up from germline, CDR1 is SGHDN and CDR2 is FVKESK. This CDR3 spans 13 amino acids. The CDR3 is CASNGYYNSPLHF. In nucleotides, the CDR3 is TGTGCCAGCAATGGATACTATAATTCACCCCTCCACTTT. Filled out from reference TRBV14 and TRBJ1-6, the complete variable domain reads EAGVTQFPSHSVIEKGQTVTLRCDPISGHDNLYWYRRVMGKEIKFLLHFVKESKQDESGMPNNRFLAERTGGTYSTLKVQPAELEDSGVYFCASNGYYNSPLHFGNGTRLTVT.

This clone has more than one count but fewer than ten. One end of the junction varies from germline; a read error may be responsible. The rearrangement joins TRBV7-7 to TRBJ2-2; D may be TRBD2 (5 bases). Germline CDR1 is SSHAT and CDR2 is FNYEAQ (reference sequence). CDR3 length: 17 residues. The CDR3 reads CASSSGPVTRFTGELFF. The CDR3 coding sequence is TGTGCTAGCAGCTCCGGCCCGGTCACTAGATTCACCGGGGAGCTGTTTTTT.

This clone was detected many times. This sequence joins TRBV28 and TRBJ2-4; D is unclear. Germline loops: CDR1 MDHEN, CDR2 SYDVKM. This CDR3 region has 16 residues. V lost 6 bases and J lost 0, with 15 bases in between. CDR3 region: CASRTPSGVAKNIQYF. In DNA form, the CDR3 reads TGTGCCAGCAGGACACCCTCTGGAGTAGCCAAAAACATTCAGTACTTC. Full variable domain (remainder filled in from reference TRBV28 and TRBJ2-4): DVKVTQSSRYLVKRTGEKVFLECVQDMDHENMFWYRQDPGLGLRLIYFSYDVKMKEKGDIPEGYSVSREKKERFSLILESASTNQTSMYLCASRTPSGVAKNIQYFGAGTRLSVL.

The V call is TRBV10-3, the J call TRBJ1-2, with 7 nucleotides matching TRBD1. Germline V lookup: CDR1 ENHRY, CDR2 SYGVKD. V lost 5 bases to trimming and J lost 2 bases; unmatched junction nucleotides: 5. The CDR3 spans 14 residues. The CDR3, as DNA: TGTGCCATCAGTCCCGGGACAGCCAACTATGGCTACACCTTC. It translates to CAISPGTANYGYTF.

This clone came up a few times. V and J are TRBV7-2 and TRBJ2-1, with D perhaps matching TRBD1 (6 bases). Germline V gives CDR1 SGHTA, CDR2 FQGNSA. V shed 5 bases and J shed 7 bases, with 9 bases lying between them. The CDR3 has 12 amino acids. The CDR3 nucleotides read TGTGCCAGCAGCCGACAGGTTAATGAGCAGTTCTTC. As protein: CASSRQVNEQFF.

The chain employs TRBV4-2 and TRBJ1-1, with a tentative D call TRBD1 (6 bases). V was cut by 5 bases and J by 1 base, with 11 bases left in between. This CDR3 is 14 amino acids long. Germline V CDR1 and CDR2: LGHNA, YNFKEQ. CDR3 bases: TGTGCCAGCAGCGCAACAGGGAGGAACACTGAAGCTTTCTTT. Protein sequence: CASSATGRNTEAFF.

The chain uses TRBV7-2 and TRBJ2-7, with no clear D. CDR1 SGHTA and CDR2 FQGNSA come from the germline V gene. V was cut by 4 bases and J by 1 base, with 8 bases left in between. CDR3 length equals 13 residues. The CDR3 spells CASSSLSSYEQYF. CDR3 DNA sequence: TGTGCCAGCAGCTCTCTCAGTTCCTACGAGCAGTACTTC.

This clone was picked up a small number of times. This chain connects TRBV30 to TRBJ1-5; 9 bases align to TRBD1. Germline V gene data show CDR1 as GTSNPN and CDR2 as SVGIG (reference sequence). Losses at the gene ends were 0 bases for V and 9 bases for J; bases not matched to a gene: 15. The CDR3 contains 17 residues. The CDR3 DNA sequence: TGTGCCTGGAGTGTACCCCAGCGACAGGGGGGTCCCGGGCCCCAGCATTTT. This translates into CAWSVPQRQGGPGPQHF.

This clone was counted only a few times. The chain joins TRBV27 to TRBJ1-5; D gene unclear. Trimming cost V 5 bases and J 2 bases, with 13 bases left between them. CDR3 length equals 15 residues. Germline V lookup: CDR1 MNHEY, CDR2 SMNVEV (reference sequence). Here the CDR3 DNA reads TGTGCCAGCAGTGTTCATGCACCTGGCAATCAGCCCCAGCATTTT. It encodes CASSVHAPGNQPQHF.

As DNA, the CDR3 is TGTGCCAGCAGTGAAGCAGGGGTTCCTGGAAACACCATATATTTT. This encodes CASSEAGVPGNTIYF. The J gene is TRBJ1-3, the V gene TRBV2; a possible D gene is TRBD1 (5 bases). This CDR3 has 15 residues. The germline V and J ends were trimmed by 0 bases and 2 bases, with 8 bases remaining between them. Germline CDR1 SNHLY, CDR2 FYNNEI.

The gene calls are TRBV29-1 and TRBJ2-3; 8 nucleotides agree with TRBD1. V was clipped by 5 bases and J by 0 bases; unmatched bases: 4. Germline V gene sequence: CDR1 SQVTM, CDR2 ANQGSEA. This CDR3 is 14 amino acids long. The CDR3 protein is CSVSGTGSTDTQYF. Written as DNA, the CDR3 is TGCAGCGTTTCCGGGACAGGTAGCACAGATACGCAGTATTTT.

The chain couples TRBV30 to TRBJ1-5; the match to TRBD1 covers 7 bases. The CDR3 loop spans 18 amino acids. Germline V lookup: CDR1 GTSNPN, CDR2 SVGIG (reference sequence). The trim removed 2 bases at V and 4 bases at J, leaving 17 bases unmatched. CDR3 DNA: TGTGCCTGGAGTAGTGAGGGGGACAGTTCGTTCAGAAATCAGCCCCAGCATTTT. Its translation: CAWSSEGDSSFRNQPQHF.

This clone was found a few times. This chain connects TRBV6-5 to TRBJ2-4; D call uncertain. V lost 0 bases and J lost 3, with 12 bases in between. The CDR3 consists of 16 residues. Looked up from germline, CDR1 is MNHEY and CDR2 is SVGAGI. The CDR3: CASSYSISVYKNIQYF. In nucleotides, the CDR3 is TGTGCCAGCAGTTACTCGATATCAGTTTACAAAAACATTCAGTACTTC.

This clone was seen more than once but under ten times. The rearrangement links TRBV14 to TRBJ1-1; D not resolved. This CDR3 contains 13 residues. The V gene lost 3 bases and the J gene lost 1 base, with 6 bases spanning the gap. Germline assignment: CDR1 SGHDN and CDR2 FVKESK. Written as DNA, the CDR3 is TGTGCCAGCAGCCAGGGCCAGAACACTGAAGCTTTCTTT. Translated: CASSQGQNTEAFF.

Only a few counts were recorded for this clone. V usage is TRBV7-9 and J usage is TRBJ2-7, with TRBD2 as a possible D gene (5 bases). Germline CDR1 reads SEHNR; CDR2 reads FQNEAQ (reference sequence). The V and J ends lost 5 bases and 0 bases respectively, with 11 bases between them. The CDR3 extends over 14 amino acids. The CDR3 spells CASSPGLSSYEQYF. CDR3 bases: TGTGCCAGCAGCCCAGGACTGTCCTCCTACGAGCAGTACTTC.

The table lists this clone with a few counts. The chain recombines TRBV2 with TRBJ2-3; 9 nucleotides line up with TRBD2. J lost 0 bases, V lost 3 bases, and 1 base had no gene match. The CDR3 is 15 residues long. CDR1 SNHLY and CDR2 FYNNEI come from the germline V gene. CDR3 DNA sequence: TGTGCCAGCAGTGACACTAGCGGGAGCACAGATACGCAGTATTTT. As protein: CASSDTSGSTDTQYF.

As for this clone: The same CDR3 arises from other DNA sequences in this sample as well. The rearrangement joins TRBV29-1 to TRBJ1-2; D is unclear. CDR1 is SQVTM and CDR2 is ANQGSEA in the germline V gene. CDR3 size: 11 residues. Trimming left V 3 bases short and J 2 bases short, with 4 bases between. In DNA form, the CDR3 reads TGCAGCGTTGACGGGAACTATGGCTACACCTTC. Protein: CSVDGNYGYTF.

This chain connects TRBV5-4 to TRBJ1-2; maybe TRBD1 (6 bases). CDR1 is SGHNT, CDR2 YYREEE, per germline (reference sequence). CDR3 length: 15 amino acids. The V gene lost 3 bases and the J gene lost 4 bases, with 16 bases spanning the gap. The CDR3 nucleotides read TGTGCCAGCAGCTCCCCCCGGGACAACCTCTATGGCTACACCTTC. Protein: CASSSPRDNLYGYTF.

This clone was detected only a few times. J is TRBJ2-1 and V is TRBV14; 9 bases agree with TRBD2. The V gene's germline CDR1 is SGHDN and CDR2 FVKESK. This CDR3 region has 19 residues. Unmatched junction bases numbered 13, after V lost 0 bases and J lost 4 bases. The CDR3 nucleotides are TGTGCCAGCAGCCAAGAAGGTATCCGCGGGGGGGCGGCTTACAATGAGCAGTTCTTC. Translating it yields CASSQEGIRGGAAYNEQFF. The entire variable domain, with the rest obtained from reference TRBV14 and TRBJ2-1, is as follows: EAGVTQFPSHSVIEKGQTVTLRCDPISGHDNLYWYRRVMGKEIKFLLHFVKESKQDESGMPNNRFLAERTGGTYSTLKVQPAELEDSGVYFCASSQEGIRGGAAYNEQFFGPGTRLTVL.

The V and J genes are TRBV14 and TRBJ2-7; maybe TRBD1 (6 bases). The CDR3 spans 11 residues. From germline, CDR1 is SGHDN and CDR2 FVKESK. Trimming stripped 5 bases from V and 9 bases from J, with 11 bases between. CDR3 sequence (DNA): TGTGCCAGCAGCATCAGGGGCCGGCAGTACTTC. This translates into CASSIRGRQYF.

This chain connects TRBV27 to TRBJ2-7; D possibly matches TRBD1 or TRBD2 (5 bases each). The CDR3 sequence is 16 residues long. Trimming pared 3 bases from V and 1 base from J, leaving 16 bases between. Germline V CDR1 and CDR2: MNHEY, SMNVEV (reference sequence). The CDR3 DNA sequence: TGTGCCAGCAGTTTCGGGGCCGCGGCAGCTTCCTACGAGCAGTACTTC. Translation: CASSFGAAAASYEQYF.

The chain recombines TRBV4-3 with TRBJ2-7, with a possible D match to TRBD1 (6 bases). CDR3 length equals 16 residues. Trimming cost V 0 bases and J 0 bases, with 12 bases left between them. Germline CDR1 LGHNA, CDR2 YSLEER. This chain's CDR3 is CASSQDWGTPSYEQYF. The CDR3 DNA follows: TGCGCCAGCAGCCAAGATTGGGGGACACCCTCCTACGAGCAGTACTTC.